A single sample gave rise to the 24 T cell receptor beta chains below, sequenced in a study of identifying expanded T cells in peripheral blood. Here immunoSEQ multiplex PCR was the method, and the copy in TCRdb shows in-frame clones only, minus some. Of 50,000 to 60,000 clones listed, approximately 83% are singletons. The specimen sequenced was blood. Receptor source: a person aged 18 to 75 in good health.

This chain connects TRBV9 to TRBJ1-2; D is ambiguous. V was clipped by 3 bases and J by 4 bases, with 13 bases between them. There are 14 residues in the CDR3. Germline V gives CDR1 SGDLS, CDR2 YYNGEE. CDR3 loop: CASSGPGSSYGYTF. CDR3 coding DNA: TGTGCCAGCAGCGGACCTGGGAGCTCCTATGGCTACACCTTC. Full variable domain (outside the CDR3, taken from reference TRBV9 and TRBJ1-2): DSGVTQTPKHLITATGQRVTLRCSPRSGDLSVYWYQQSLDQGLQFLIQYYNGEERAKGNILERFSAQQFPDLHSELNLSSLELGDSALYFCASSGPGSSYGYTFGSGTRLTVV.

The genes are TRBV4-3 and TRBJ1-1; D ambiguous. Per the germline V gene, CDR1 is LGHNA and CDR2 is YSLEER. This CDR3 has 15 amino acids. The ends were cut back, 0 bases at V and 5 bases at J, with 13 bases in the middle. The CDR3 sequence: CASSQDSGVWTEAFF. The DNA for the CDR3 is TGCGCCAGCAGCCAAGATAGCGGGGTGTGGACTGAAGCTTTCTTT.

V and J are TRBV19 and TRBJ1-2; maybe TRBD1 (6 bases). With 3 bases removed from V and 0 bases from J, the gap between germline ends came to 17 bases. The CDR3 totals 17 residues. Germline CDR1 and CDR2: LNHDA and SQIVND (reference sequence). The CDR3 DNA reads TGTGCCAGTAGTATCCGGGGACAAGGAGGAGCTAACTATGGCTACACCTTC. It specifies CASSIRGQGGANYGYTF. Together with reference TRBV19 and TRBJ1-2, the CDR3 gives the full variable domain: DGGITQSPKYLFRKEGQNVTLSCEQNLNHDAMYWYRQDPGQGLRLIYYSQIVNDFQKGDIAEGYSVSREKKESFPLTVTSAQKNPTAFYLCASSIRGQGGANYGYTFGSGTRLTVV.

V usage is TRBV7-2 and J usage is TRBJ2-7, with TRBD2 identical over 7 bases. Germline V gene lookup returns CDR1 SGHTA and CDR2 FQGNSA. Trimming cost V 2 bases and J 6 bases; bases outside gene matches: 16. This CDR3 has 17 amino acids. The CDR3 DNA sequence: TGTGCCAGCAGCTTAATGAGCGGGGTCTCCCTGGAAGGCGAGCAGTACTTC. Encoded protein: CASSLMSGVSLEGEQYF.

There are a few counts of this clone. The chain combines TRBV28 with TRBJ1-2, with no clear D. V lost 2 bases, J lost 8 bases, and 6 bases lay in between. The CDR3 length is 11 residues. Germline V lookup: CDR1 MDHEN, CDR2 SYDVKM. CDR3 in amino acids: CASSLQDGYTF. CDR3 sequence (DNA): TGTGCCAGCAGTTTACAGGACGGCTACACCTTC.

The chain links TRBV7-2 to TRBJ2-3; 7 bases map to TRBD2. Germline V CDR1 and CDR2: SGHTA, FQGNSA. This CDR3 has 15 amino acids. Unmatched junction bases numbered 7, after V lost 1 base and J lost 6 bases. This CDR3 is CASSLDAGGTDTQYF. The CDR3 DNA is TGTGCCAGCAGCTTAGACGCCGGGGGGACCGATACGCAGTATTTT.

This clone has only a few counts. J is TRBJ2-3 and V is TRBV9; perhaps TRBD2 as D (5 bases). Germline V gene data show CDR1 as SGDLS and CDR2 as YYNGEE. There are 14 residues in the CDR3. V was clipped by 7 bases and J by 2 bases, with 14 bases between them. Here the CDR3 reads CASGGPSYTDTQYF. The DNA for the CDR3 is TGTGCCAGCGGAGGACCCTCCTACACAGATACGCAGTATTTT.

The gene calls are TRBV16 and TRBJ1-5; no firm D call. The CDR3 has 14 amino acids. Trimming stripped 2 bases from V and 0 bases from J, with 5 bases between. Germline CDR1 and CDR2: KGHSY and FQNENV. As DNA, the CDR3 is TGTGCCAGCAGCCAACGATATAGCAATCAGCCCCAGCATTTT. Translating gives CASSQRYSNQPQHF. Based on the CDR3 plus reference TRBV16 and TRBJ1-5, the full variable domain is GEEVAQTPKHLVRGEGQKAKLYCAPIKGHSYVFWYQQVLKNEFKFLISFQNENVFDETGMPKERFSAKCLPNSPCSLEIQATKLEDSAVYFCASSQRYSNQPQHFGDGTRLSIL.

This chain uses TRBV7-9 with TRBJ2-7, with D unclear. This CDR3 contains 13 residues. V was pared by 1 base and J by 6 bases, with 10 bases between. Germline loops: CDR1 SEHNR, CDR2 FQNEAQ (reference sequence). In DNA form, the CDR3 reads TGTGCCAGCAGCTTAGTTTCCTTGGGCGAGCAGTACTTC. This sequence encodes CASSLVSLGEQYF.

The chain employs TRBV6-5 and TRBJ1-1; no clear D gene. CDR1 MNHEY and CDR2 SVGAGI come from the germline V gene. V was pared by 1 base and J by 5 bases, with 8 bases between. There are 13 residues in the CDR3. The CDR3 nucleotides are TGTGCCAGCAGTTACTATGCGGGGACTGAAGCTTTCTTT. This sequence encodes CASSYYAGTEAFF.

The V gene is TRBV4-1, the J gene TRBJ2-5; possibly TRBD2 for D (5 bases). The CDR3 contains 14 residues. V lost 1 base, J lost 4 bases, and 10 bases lay in between. Germline CDR1 MGHRA, CDR2 YSYEKL. The CDR3 reads CASSQVSGRETQYF. The CDR3 region has the DNA TGCGCCAGCAGCCAAGTTTCGGGGAGAGAGACCCAGTACTTC.

V and J are TRBV5-1 and TRBJ1-4; TRBD1 might be the D (5 bases). CDR1 and CDR2 from the germline V gene are SGHRS and YFSETQ. Trimming took off 3 bases at V and 8 bases at J, with 14 bases between the two ends. The CDR3 has 14 residues. The CDR3 nucleotides are TGCGCCAGCAGCTCGGGGTCGCGGGGGGAAAAACTGTTTTTT. This codes for CASSSGSRGEKLFF.

The rearrangement joins TRBV9 to TRBJ1-4, with D uncertain. This CDR3 region has 13 residues. Trimming removed 7 bases from V and 3 bases from J, with 10 bases in between. Germline V gene data show CDR1 as SGDLS and CDR2 as YYNGEE. The CDR3 here is CASSREANEKLFF. CDR3 DNA sequence: TGTGCCAGCTCTCGGGAAGCTAATGAAAAACTGTTTTTT.

This chain links TRBV7-8 with TRBJ2-5, with TRBD2 as a possible D gene (5 bases). Trimming pared 0 bases from V and 5 bases from J, leaving 10 bases between. Germline lookup yields CDR1 SGHVS and CDR2 FQNEAQ. There are 14 residues in the CDR3. Here the CDR3 reads CASSLAERRETQYF. The CDR3 DNA sequence: TGTGCCAGCAGCTTAGCAGAGCGGAGGGAGACCCAGTACTTC.

The chain employs TRBV5-4 and TRBJ2-3, with D maybe TRBD2 (5 bases). V dropped 5 bases and J dropped 2 bases, with 12 bases sitting between them. CDR1 and CDR2 (germline): SGHNT, YYREEE (reference sequence). The CDR3 extends over 14 amino acids. CDR3 sequence: CASSRSGITDTQYF. In DNA, the CDR3 is TGTGCCAGCAGTAGGAGCGGTATCACAGATACGCAGTATTTT.

The rearrangement joins TRBV28 to TRBJ1-1; D may be TRBD1 (5 bases). This CDR3 spans 16 amino acids. The ends were cut back, 5 bases at V and 0 bases at J, with 16 bases in the middle. Germline V gives CDR1 MDHEN, CDR2 SYDVKM. CDR3 region: CASSPWGGNMNTEAFF. Here the CDR3 DNA reads TGTGCCAGCAGTCCGTGGGGGGGAAACATGAACACTGAAGCTTTCTTT.

This clone was found once. J is TRBJ1-1 and V is TRBV7-9, with D unclear. With 4 bases removed from V and 8 bases from J, the gap between germline ends came to 8 bases. Germline V gives CDR1 SEHNR, CDR2 FQNEAQ (reference sequence). The CDR3 runs to 11 residues. The CDR3 here is CASSSRREAFF. The DNA of the CDR3 is TGTGCCAGCAGCTCGCGGAGAGAAGCTTTCTTT.

The gene calls are TRBV2 and TRBJ2-1; unclear D gene. This CDR3 spans 12 amino acids. Trimming removed 6 bases from V and 8 bases from J, with 11 bases in between. Germline V gives CDR1 SNHLY, CDR2 FYNNEI. CDR3 in amino acids: CASRPARDEQFF. CDR3 DNA: TGTGCCAGCAGGCCCGCTCGAGATGAGCAGTTCTTC.

This sequence joins TRBV18 and TRBJ2-7; TRBD1 agrees at 8 bases. V gave up 8 bases and J gave up 1 base; unmatched junction bases: 10. There are 15 residues in the CDR3. CDR1 KGHSH and CDR2 LQKENI come from the germline V gene. In DNA form, the CDR3 reads TGTGCCAGCCGGCAGGGGGCCGATGTTTCCTACGAGCAGTACTTC. Its protein is CASRQGADVSYEQYF.

This clone was detected ten times or more. The V call is TRBV11-3, the J call TRBJ2-3; 8 bases align to TRBD2. The J segment lost 5 bases and the V segment lost 5 bases, leaving 15 bases of the junction unmatched. This CDR3 has 17 amino acids. Germline loops: CDR1 SGHNT, CDR2 YENEEA. The CDR3 spells CASSTASGAGVGDTQYF. CDR3 sequence (DNA): TGTGCCAGCAGCACCGCCTCGGGAGCGGGGGTCGGAGATACGCAGTATTTT.

This chain uses TRBV7-9 with TRBJ1-3; D is unresolved. Trimming shortened V by 8 bases and J by 1 base, and 15 bases separated the two germline ends. Germline CDR1 is SEHNR and CDR2 is FQNEAQ (reference sequence). The CDR3 is 15 residues long. The CDR3 bases are TGTGCCAGCGGATCGGTTGTGGGATCTGGAAACACCATATATTTT. Protein product: CASGSVVGSGNTIYF. Based on the CDR3 plus reference TRBV7-9 and TRBJ1-3, the full variable domain is DTGVSQNPRHKITKRGQNVTFRCDPISEHNRLYWYRQTLGQGPEFLTYFQNEAQLEKSRLLSDRFSAERPKGSFSTLEIQRTEQGDSAMYLCASGSVVGSGNTIYFGEGSWLTVV.

The table lists this clone with a count of one. CDR3 in DNA: TGTGCCAGCAGCCCGGACAGGGACTATGGCTACACCTTC. Translation gives CASSPDRDYGYTF. The rearrangement uses TRBV7-2 and TRBJ1-2; 8 positions match TRBD1. Germline loops: CDR1 SGHTA, CDR2 FQGNSA. CDR3 length: 13 residues. V was pared by 5 bases and J by 3 bases, with 2 bases of the junction left unmatched.

There are a few counts of this clone. This chain uses TRBV6-1 with TRBJ2-7; D possibly corresponds to TRBD1 (6 bases). This CDR3 has 15 residues. The germline gives CDR1 MNHNS, CDR2 SASEGT. V shed 1 base and J shed 3 bases, with 13 bases lying between them. In DNA form, the CDR3 reads TGTGCCAGCAGTGAAGGTGCAGGGGCGTTCTACGAGCAGTACTTC. This sequence encodes CASSEGAGAFYEQYF.

In its sample, this clone was seen a few times. This chain uses TRBV27 with TRBJ1-2; 7 bases are a match to TRBD1. Germline CDR1 reads MNHEY; CDR2 reads SMNVEV (reference sequence). The CDR3 loop spans 15 amino acids. V gave up 3 bases and J gave up 4 bases; unmatched junction bases: 8. As DNA, the CDR3 is TGTGCCAGCAGTTTGCAAGGGGGCGGAAGCTATGGCTACACCTTC. It is translated as CASSLQGGGSYGYTF.